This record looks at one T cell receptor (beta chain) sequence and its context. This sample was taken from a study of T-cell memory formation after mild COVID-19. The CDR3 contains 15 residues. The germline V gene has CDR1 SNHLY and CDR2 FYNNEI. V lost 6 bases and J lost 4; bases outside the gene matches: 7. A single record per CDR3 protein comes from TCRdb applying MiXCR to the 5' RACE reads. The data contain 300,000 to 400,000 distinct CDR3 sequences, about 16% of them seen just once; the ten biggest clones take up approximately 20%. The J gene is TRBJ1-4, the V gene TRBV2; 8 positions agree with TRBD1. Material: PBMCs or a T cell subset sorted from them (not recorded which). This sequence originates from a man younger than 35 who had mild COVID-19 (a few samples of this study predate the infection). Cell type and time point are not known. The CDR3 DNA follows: TGTGCCAGCAGCCGACGGACAGGGATTAATGAAAAACTGTTTTTT. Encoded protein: CASSRRTGINEKLFF. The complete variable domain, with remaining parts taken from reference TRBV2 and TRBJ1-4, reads EPEVTQTPSHQVTQMGQEVILRCVPISNHLYFYWYRQILGQKVEFLVSFYNNEISEKSEIFDDQFSVERPDGSNFTLKIRSTKLEDSAMYFCASSRRTGINEKLFFGSGTQLSVL.